The 20 T cell receptor beta chains reported below all come from one sample, sequenced in a study of T cell responses to AZD1222 COVID-19 vaccine. Some clones are missing from TCRdb's copy, which holds only in-frame ones; the method was immunoSEQ multiplex PCR. The sample gives some 150,000 clones, 92% of which show up once; 4.4% is in the top ten. Sequencing used peripheral blood, obtained on day 0 of MenACWY control vaccination. These receptors were taken from an adult in good health.

The chain carries TRBV9 and TRBJ2-3, with D perhaps matching TRBD1 (5 bases). Deletions cut 0 bases from V and 3 bases from J, with 14 bases between. CDR1 is SGDLS and CDR2 is YYNGEE in the germline V gene. This CDR3 region has 16 residues. CDR3: CASSVAPGSPTDTQYF. The CDR3 DNA follows: TGTGCCAGCAGCGTAGCCCCAGGGTCCCCTACAGATACGCAGTATTTT.

This rearrangement joins TRBV6-1 to TRBJ2-5, with 11 bases that match TRBD2. Trimming removed 1 base from V and 5 bases from J; junction bases left unmatched: 3. CDR1 MNHNS and CDR2 SASEGT come from the germline V gene. This CDR3 comprises 15 residues. The CDR3 is CASSEGGTSGETQYF. In DNA form, the CDR3 reads TGTGCCAGCAGTGAAGGGGGGACTAGCGGTGAGACCCAGTACTTC.

The chain is built from TRBV11-2 and TRBJ1-6; no clear D gene. Germline lookup yields CDR1 SGHAT and CDR2 FQNNGV. CDR3 length: 14 residues. The ends were cut back, 5 bases at V and 8 bases at J, with 13 bases in the middle. As DNA, the CDR3 is TGTGCCAGCAGCGCTAGTCTGGGGTATTCACCCCTCCACTTT. Amino acid sequence: CASSASLGYSPLHF.

This clone was seen a handful of times. The rearrangement links TRBV7-2 to TRBJ1-1, with TRBD1 matching 9 bases. Germline assignment: CDR1 SGHTA and CDR2 FQGNSA. This CDR3 comprises 14 residues. The V segment lost 4 bases and the J segment 7 bases; nucleotides outside the gene matches: 7. This CDR3 is CASSSNRGLSEAFF. CDR3 sequence (DNA): TGTGCCAGCAGCTCTAACAGGGGGCTAAGTGAAGCTTTCTTT.

The V gene is TRBV7-2, the J gene TRBJ2-7; 7 bases match TRBD2. The CDR3 length is 15 residues. Trimming removed 3 bases from V and 2 bases from J; junction bases left unmatched: 7. Germline CDR1 and CDR2: SGHTA and FQGNSA. The CDR3 sequence is CASSFLLAETYEQYF. The CDR3 DNA sequence: TGTGCCAGCAGCTTTCTCCTAGCGGAGACCTACGAGCAGTACTTC.

The chain couples TRBV11-3 to TRBJ2-7; no definite D call. V lost 5 bases, J lost 4 bases, and 12 bases lay in between. In germline, CDR1 is SGHNT, CDR2 YENEEA. The CDR3 runs to 13 residues. The DNA for the CDR3 is TGTGCCAGCAGCCCGGAATGGGGTTACGAGCAGTACTTC. Its translation is CASSPEWGYEQYF.

V usage is TRBV29-1 and J usage is TRBJ2-2; 10 bases align to TRBD2. CDR3 size: 13 residues. Germline CDR1 SQVTM, CDR2 ANQGSEA. The J segment lost 7 bases and the V segment lost 5 bases, leaving 4 bases of the junction unmatched. The CDR3 DNA sequence: TGCAGCGTTCTGGGGACTAGCGTCGGGGAGCTGTTTTTT. Translation gives CSVLGTSVGELFF.

The gene calls are TRBV28 and TRBJ2-7, with 9 bases fitting TRBD1. The CDR3 is 15 residues long. Trimming took 6 bases from V and 6 from J; bases not matched to a gene: 12. Germline values: CDR1 MDHEN, CDR2 SYDVKM. The CDR3 region has the DNA TGTGCCAGCAGACCGCCTGGGACAGGGACTGCCGAGCAGTACTTC. It specifies CASRPPGTGTAEQYF. Using reference TRBV28 and TRBJ2-7 for the parts outside the CDR3, the full variable domain is DVKVTQSSRYLVKRTGEKVFLECVQDMDHENMFWYRQDPGLGLRLIYFSYDVKMKEKGDIPEGYSVSREKKERFSLILESASTNQTSMYLCASRPPGTGTAEQYFGPGTRLTVT.

V gene TRBV5-6 combines with J gene TRBJ2-1, with no clear D. The CDR3 runs to 12 residues. Germline lookup yields CDR1 SGHDT and CDR2 YYEEEE. V lost 0 bases and J 8 bases, leaving 6 bases between the germline ends. CDR3 in DNA: TGTGCCAGCAGCTTGGGATTGCATGAGCAGTTCTTC. This encodes CASSLGLHEQFF.

J is TRBJ1-5 and V is TRBV6-6; 8 bases map to TRBD1. Looked up from germline, CDR1 is MNHNY and CDR2 is SVGAGI (reference sequence). Trimming at V came to 4 bases and at J to 7 bases, leaving 6 bases not matched to a gene. The CDR3 extends over 14 amino acids. As DNA, the CDR3 is TGTGCCAGCAGTTCCGGACAGGGACAACAGCCCCAGCATTTT. It translates to CASSSGQGQQPQHF.

The rearrangement joins TRBV27 to TRBJ2-6, with D uncertain. V lost 7 bases, J lost 2 bases, and 3 bases lay in between. CDR1 is MNHEY and CDR2 is SMNVEV in the germline V gene (reference sequence). This CDR3 has 12 residues. The CDR3 region is CASTPGANVLTF. The CDR3 nucleotides read TGTGCCAGCACCCCTGGGGCCAACGTCCTGACTTTC.

The chain combines TRBV4-2 with TRBJ1-5, with 7 bases fitting TRBD1. V shed 1 base and J 6 bases; nucleotides not matched to a gene: 3. The CDR3 loop spans 14 amino acids. CDR1 is LGHNA and CDR2 is YNFKEQ in the germline V gene. The CDR3 DNA is TGTGCCAGCAGCCAAGGACAGGGCGGTCAGCCCCAGCATTTT. This gives the protein CASSQGQGGQPQHF.

The chain employs TRBV11-3 and TRBJ1-1; 9 positions match TRBD1. The length of the CDR3 is 15 residues. The junction had 6 bases not matched to a gene; V was cut back by 3 bases and J by 4 bases. Per germline, CDR1 SGHNT and CDR2 YENEEA. The CDR3 coding sequence is TGTGCCAGCAGCTTTACAGGGGGCGTTGGCACTGAAGCTTTCTTT. Protein: CASSFTGGVGTEAFF. Full variable domain (missing parts from reference TRBV11-3 and TRBJ1-1): EAGVVQSPRYKIIEKKQPVAFWCNPISGHNTLYWYLQNLGQGPELLIRYENEEAVDDSQLPKDRFSAERLKGVDSTLKIQPAELGDSAVYLCASSFTGGVGTEAFFGQGTRLTVV.

J is TRBJ2-1 and V is TRBV27; the D gene is possibly TRBD1 (6 bases). Germline values: CDR1 MNHEY, CDR2 SMNVEV (reference sequence). CDR3 length equals 12 residues. Trimming removed 5 bases at V and 5 bases at J, with 7 bases between. CDR3: CASSRTDNEQFF. The CDR3 nucleotides read TGTGCCAGCAGTCGGACAGACAATGAGCAGTTCTTC.

The V call is TRBV10-3, the J call TRBJ1-1, with D unclear. With 6 bases removed from V and 3 bases from J, the gap between germline ends came to 8 bases. There are 12 residues in the CDR3. CDR1 and CDR2 (germline): ENHRY, SYGVKD. CDR3 sequence reads: CAIRGRDTEAFF. The CDR3 DNA reads as TGTGCCATCAGAGGGAGGGACACTGAAGCTTTCTTT.

The CDR3 nucleotides are TGTGCCAGTAGTATAACAGGGGGGCAACAGCCCCAGCATTTT. Translating gives CASSITGGQQPQHF. The gene calls are TRBV19 and TRBJ1-5; 8 bases are a match to TRBD1. Germline assignment: CDR1 LNHDA and CDR2 SQIVND (reference sequence). CDR3 size: 14 residues. V lost 2 bases, J lost 7 bases, and 4 bases stayed unmatched.

This clone was seen just once. This chain connects TRBV6-5 to TRBJ2-1; no definite D call. V was pared by 7 bases and J by 0 bases, with 10 bases between. Germline-derived CDR1 and CDR2 are MNHEY and SVGAGI. CDR3 length: 14 amino acids. The CDR3 loop reads CASKVTSSYNEQFF. In DNA, the CDR3 is TGTGCCAGCAAAGTGACCAGCTCCTACAATGAGCAGTTCTTC.

There are a few counts of this clone. The genes are TRBV9 and TRBJ1-4; 8 bases align to TRBD1. The CDR3 is 16 amino acids. Germline V lookup: CDR1 SGDLS, CDR2 YYNGEE. V was pared by 4 bases and J by 8 bases, with 13 bases of the junction left unmatched. CDR3 nucleotide sequence: TGTGCCAGCAGCCCCCTGGGAGGACAGGGAGGAGAAAAACTGTTTTTT. Encoded protein: CASSPLGGQGGEKLFF. Combining the CDR3 with reference TRBV9 and TRBJ1-4 gives the whole variable domain DSGVTQTPKHLITATGQRVTLRCSPRSGDLSVYWYQQSLDQGLQFLIQYYNGEERAKGNILERFSAQQFPDLHSELNLSSLELGDSALYFCASSPLGGQGGEKLFFGSGTQLSVL.

V is TRBV5-1 and J is TRBJ2-5; a weak D match, TRBD2 (5 bases). Deletions cut 2 bases from V and 0 bases from J, with 11 bases between. Per germline, CDR1 SGHRS and CDR2 YFSETQ. The CDR3 contains 15 residues. The CDR3 bases are TGCGCCAGCAGCTTAAATCCGGGGAACCAAGAGACCCAGTACTTC. Amino acids: CASSLNPGNQETQYF. The full variable domain, in which reference TRBV5-1 and TRBJ2-5 provide the parts outside the CDR3, is KAGVTQTPRYLIKTRGQQVTLSCSPISGHRSVSWYQQTPGQGLQFLFEYFSETQRNKGNFPGRFSGRQFSNSRSEMNVSTLELGDSALYLCASSLNPGNQETQYFGPGTRLLVL.

V gene TRBV7-9 combines with J gene TRBJ2-1, with 8 nucleotides matching TRBD2. Unmatched junction bases numbered 8, after V lost 5 bases and J lost 2 bases. The germline V gene encodes CDR1 SEHNR and CDR2 FQNEAQ (reference sequence). CDR3 size: 16 residues. The CDR3 coding sequence is TGTGCCAGCAGCCCTTGGTCGGGACTAGCCTACAATGAGCAGTTCTTC. It specifies CASSPWSGLAYNEQFF.